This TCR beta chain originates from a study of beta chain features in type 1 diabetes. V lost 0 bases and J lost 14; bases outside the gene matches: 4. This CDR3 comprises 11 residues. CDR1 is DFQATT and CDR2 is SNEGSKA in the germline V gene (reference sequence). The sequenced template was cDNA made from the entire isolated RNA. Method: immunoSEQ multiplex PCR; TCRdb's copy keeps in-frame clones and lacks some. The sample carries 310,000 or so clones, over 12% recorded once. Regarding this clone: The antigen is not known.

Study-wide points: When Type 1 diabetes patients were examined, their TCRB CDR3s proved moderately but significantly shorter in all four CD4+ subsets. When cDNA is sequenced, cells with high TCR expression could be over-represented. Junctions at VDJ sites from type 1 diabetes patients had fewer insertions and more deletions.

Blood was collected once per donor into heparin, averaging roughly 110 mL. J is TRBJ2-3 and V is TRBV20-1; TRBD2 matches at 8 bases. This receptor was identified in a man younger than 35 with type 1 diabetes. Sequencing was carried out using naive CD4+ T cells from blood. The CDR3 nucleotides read TGCAGTGCTAGAGAAGGACTAGCCAGGTATTTT. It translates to CSAREGLARYF.